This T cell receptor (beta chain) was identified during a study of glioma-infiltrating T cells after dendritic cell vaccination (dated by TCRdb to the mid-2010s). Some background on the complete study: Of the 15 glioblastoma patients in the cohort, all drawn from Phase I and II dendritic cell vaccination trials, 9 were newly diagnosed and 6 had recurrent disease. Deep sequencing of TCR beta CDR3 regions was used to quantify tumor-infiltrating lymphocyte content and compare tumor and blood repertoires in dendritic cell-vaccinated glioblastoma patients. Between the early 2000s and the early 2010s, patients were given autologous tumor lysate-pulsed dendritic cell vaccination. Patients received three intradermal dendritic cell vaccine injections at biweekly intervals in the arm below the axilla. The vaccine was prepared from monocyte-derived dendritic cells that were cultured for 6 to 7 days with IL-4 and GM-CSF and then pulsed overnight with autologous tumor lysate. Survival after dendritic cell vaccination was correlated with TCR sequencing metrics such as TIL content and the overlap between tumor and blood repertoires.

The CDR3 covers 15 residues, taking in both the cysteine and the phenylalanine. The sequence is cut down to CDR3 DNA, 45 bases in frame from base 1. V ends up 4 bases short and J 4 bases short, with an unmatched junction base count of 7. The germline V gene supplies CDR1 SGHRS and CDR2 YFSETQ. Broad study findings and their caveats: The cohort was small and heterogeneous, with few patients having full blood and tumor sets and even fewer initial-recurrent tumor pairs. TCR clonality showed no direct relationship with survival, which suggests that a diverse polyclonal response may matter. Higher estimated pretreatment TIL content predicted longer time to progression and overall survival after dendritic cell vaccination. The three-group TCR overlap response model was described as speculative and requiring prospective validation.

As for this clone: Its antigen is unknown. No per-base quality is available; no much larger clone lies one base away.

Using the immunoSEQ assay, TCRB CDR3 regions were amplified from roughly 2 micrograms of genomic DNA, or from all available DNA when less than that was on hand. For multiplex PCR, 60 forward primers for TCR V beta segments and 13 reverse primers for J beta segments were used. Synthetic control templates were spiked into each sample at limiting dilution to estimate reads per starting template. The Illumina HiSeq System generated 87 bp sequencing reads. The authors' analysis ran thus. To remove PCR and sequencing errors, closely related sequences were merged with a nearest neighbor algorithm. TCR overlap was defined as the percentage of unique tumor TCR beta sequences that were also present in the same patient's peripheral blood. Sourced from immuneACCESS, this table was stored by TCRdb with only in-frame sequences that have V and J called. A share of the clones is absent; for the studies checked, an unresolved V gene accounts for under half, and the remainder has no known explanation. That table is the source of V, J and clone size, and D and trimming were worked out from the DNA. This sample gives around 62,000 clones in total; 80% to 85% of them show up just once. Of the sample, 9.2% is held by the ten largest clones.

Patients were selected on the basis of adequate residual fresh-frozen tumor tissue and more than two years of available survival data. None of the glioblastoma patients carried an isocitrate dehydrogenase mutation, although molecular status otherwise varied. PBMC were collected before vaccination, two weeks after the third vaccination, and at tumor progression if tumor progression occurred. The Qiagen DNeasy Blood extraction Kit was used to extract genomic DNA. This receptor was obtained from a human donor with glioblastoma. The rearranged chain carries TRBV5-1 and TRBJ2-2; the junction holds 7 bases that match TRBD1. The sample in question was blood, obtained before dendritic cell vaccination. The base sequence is TGCGCCAGCAGCACCGGGACAGTAGGCACCGGGGAGCTGTTTTTT. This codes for CASSTGTVGTGELFF. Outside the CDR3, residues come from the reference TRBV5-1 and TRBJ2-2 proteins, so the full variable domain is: KAGVTQTPRYLIKTRGQQVTLSCSPISGHRSVSWYQQTPGQGLQFLFEYFSETQRNKGNFPGRFSGRQFSNSRSEMNVSTLELGDSALYLCASSTGTVGTGELFFGEGSRLTVL.